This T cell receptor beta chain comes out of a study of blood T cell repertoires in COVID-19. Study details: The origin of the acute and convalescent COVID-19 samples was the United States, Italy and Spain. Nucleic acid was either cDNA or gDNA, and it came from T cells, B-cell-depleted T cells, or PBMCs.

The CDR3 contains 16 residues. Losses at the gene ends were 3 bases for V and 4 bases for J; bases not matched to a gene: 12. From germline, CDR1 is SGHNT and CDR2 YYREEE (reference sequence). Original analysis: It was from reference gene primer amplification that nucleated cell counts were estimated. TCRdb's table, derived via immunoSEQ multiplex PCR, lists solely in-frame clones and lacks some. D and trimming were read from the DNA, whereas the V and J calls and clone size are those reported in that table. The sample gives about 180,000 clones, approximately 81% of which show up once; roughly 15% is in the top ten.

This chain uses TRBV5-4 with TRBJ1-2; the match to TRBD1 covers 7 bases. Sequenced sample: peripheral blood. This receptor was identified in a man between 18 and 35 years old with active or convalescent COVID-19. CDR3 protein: CASSSAGQTRGYGYTF. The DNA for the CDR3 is TGTGCCAGCAGCTCCGCGGGACAGACAAGGGGCTATGGCTACACCTTC. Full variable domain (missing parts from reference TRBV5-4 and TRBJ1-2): ETGVTQSPTHLIKTRGQQVTLRCSSQSGHNTVSWYQQALGQGPQFIFQYYREEENGRGNFPPRFSGLQFPNYSSELNVNALELDDSALYLCASSSAGQTRGYGYTFGSGTRLTVV.